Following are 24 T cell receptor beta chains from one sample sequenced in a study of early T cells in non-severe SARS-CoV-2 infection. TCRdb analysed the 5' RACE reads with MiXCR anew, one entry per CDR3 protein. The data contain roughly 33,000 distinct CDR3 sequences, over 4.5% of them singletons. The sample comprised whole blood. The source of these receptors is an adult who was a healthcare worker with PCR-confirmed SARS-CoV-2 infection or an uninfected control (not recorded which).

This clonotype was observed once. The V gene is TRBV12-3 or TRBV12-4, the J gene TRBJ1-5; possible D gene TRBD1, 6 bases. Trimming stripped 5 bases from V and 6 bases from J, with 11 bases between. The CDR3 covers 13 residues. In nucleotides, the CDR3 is TGTGCCAGCAGTATACAGGGACGTCAGCCCCAGCATTTT. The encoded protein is CASSIQGRQPQHF.

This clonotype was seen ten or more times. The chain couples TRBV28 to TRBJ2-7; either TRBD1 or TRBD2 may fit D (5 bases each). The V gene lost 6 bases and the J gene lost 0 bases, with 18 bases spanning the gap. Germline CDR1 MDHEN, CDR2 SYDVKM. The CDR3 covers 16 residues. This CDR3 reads CASSLRTRDFSYEQYF. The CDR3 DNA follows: TGTGCCAGCAGCCTTAGGACACGGGATTTCTCCTACGAGCAGTACTTC.

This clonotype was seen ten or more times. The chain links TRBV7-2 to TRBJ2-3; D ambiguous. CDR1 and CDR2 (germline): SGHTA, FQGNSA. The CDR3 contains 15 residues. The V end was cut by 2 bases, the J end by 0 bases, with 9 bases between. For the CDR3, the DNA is TGTGCCAGCAGCTTAAATCCCGTGAGCACAGATACGCAGTATTTT. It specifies CASSLNPVSTDTQYF. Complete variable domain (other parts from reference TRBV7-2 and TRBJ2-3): GAGVSQSPSNKVTEKGKDVELRCDPISGHTALYWYRQSLGQGLEFLIYFQGNSAPDKSGLPSDRFSAERTGGSVSTLTIQRTQQEDSAVYLCASSLNPVSTDTQYFGPGTRLTVL.

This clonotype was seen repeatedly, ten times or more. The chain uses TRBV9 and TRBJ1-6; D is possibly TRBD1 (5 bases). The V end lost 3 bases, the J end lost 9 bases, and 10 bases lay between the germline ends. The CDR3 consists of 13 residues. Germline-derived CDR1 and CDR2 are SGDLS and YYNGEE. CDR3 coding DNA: TGTGCCAGCAGCGCCGGGACCCTTTCACCCCTCCACTTT. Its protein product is CASSAGTLSPLHF.

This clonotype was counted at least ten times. CDR3 protein: CASSQQGARTDTQYF. Written as DNA, the CDR3 is TGTGCCAGCTCACAGCAGGGGGCCCGCACAGATACGCAGTATTTT. The V call is TRBV18, the J call TRBJ2-3, with 8 positions matching TRBD1. Germline V CDR1 and CDR2: KGHSH, LQKENI. J lost 1 base, V lost 4 bases, and 4 bases had no gene match. The CDR3 runs to 15 residues.

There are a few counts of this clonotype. CDR3 in amino acids: CASSSPTPGQGLRYTF. CDR3 sequence (DNA): TGTGCCAGCAGCTCCCCCACACCGGGACAGGGATTACGCTACACCTTC. The chain links TRBV7-2 to TRBJ1-2, with 9 positions matching TRBD1. J was trimmed by 9 bases and V by 4 bases; bases with no gene match: 15. Germline values: CDR1 SGHTA, CDR2 FQGNSA. The CDR3 extends over 16 amino acids.

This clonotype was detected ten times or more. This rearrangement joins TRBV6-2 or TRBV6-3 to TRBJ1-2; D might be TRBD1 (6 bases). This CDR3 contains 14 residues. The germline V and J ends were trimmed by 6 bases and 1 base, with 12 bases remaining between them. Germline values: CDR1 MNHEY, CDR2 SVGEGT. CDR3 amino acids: CASSTDRFNYGYTF. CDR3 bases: TGTGCCAGCAGCACAGACAGGTTTAACTATGGCTACACCTTC.

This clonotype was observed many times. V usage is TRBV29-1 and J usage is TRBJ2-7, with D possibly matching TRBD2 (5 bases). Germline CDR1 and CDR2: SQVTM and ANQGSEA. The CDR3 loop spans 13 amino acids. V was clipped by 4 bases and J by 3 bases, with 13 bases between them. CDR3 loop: CSVGPRRGYEQYF. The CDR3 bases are TGCAGCGTTGGCCCCCGCCGGGGCTACGAGCAGTACTTC.

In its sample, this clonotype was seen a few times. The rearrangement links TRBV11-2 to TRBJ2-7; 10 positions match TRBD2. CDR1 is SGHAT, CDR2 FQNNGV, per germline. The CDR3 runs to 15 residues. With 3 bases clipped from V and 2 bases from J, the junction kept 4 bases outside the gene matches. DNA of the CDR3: TGTGCCAGCAGCTTCGAGCGGGGGGGCCCCTACGAGCAGTACTTC. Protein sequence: CASSFERGGPYEQYF.

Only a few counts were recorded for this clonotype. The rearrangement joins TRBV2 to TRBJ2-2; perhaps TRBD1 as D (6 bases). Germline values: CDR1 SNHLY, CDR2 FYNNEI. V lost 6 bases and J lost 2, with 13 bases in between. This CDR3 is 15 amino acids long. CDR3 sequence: CASSLGAPNTGELFF. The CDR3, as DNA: TGTGCCAGCAGCCTGGGGGCTCCCAACACCGGGGAGCTGTTTTTT.

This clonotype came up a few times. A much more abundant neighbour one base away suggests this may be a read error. The CDR3 DNA sequence: TGTGCCAGCAGCTTAACGGGGGATCAGCCCCAGCATTTT. It is translated as CASSLTGDQPQHF. The chain employs TRBV7-6 and TRBJ1-5, with D perhaps TRBD1 (5 bases). In germline, CDR1 is SGHVS, CDR2 FNYEAQ. This CDR3 has 13 residues. V was cut by 2 bases and J by 5 bases, with 7 bases left in between.

Here the CDR3 reads CSVDLPETGGLHGYTF. CDR3 nucleotides: TGCAGCGTTGATCTCCCGGAAACAGGGGGATTACATGGCTACACCTTC. The genes are TRBV29-1 and TRBJ1-2; 8 nucleotides agree with TRBD1. J gave up 6 bases and V 3 bases, and 15 bases lay outside the gene matches. The germline V gene has CDR1 SQVTM and CDR2 ANQGSEA. CDR3 size: 16 residues.

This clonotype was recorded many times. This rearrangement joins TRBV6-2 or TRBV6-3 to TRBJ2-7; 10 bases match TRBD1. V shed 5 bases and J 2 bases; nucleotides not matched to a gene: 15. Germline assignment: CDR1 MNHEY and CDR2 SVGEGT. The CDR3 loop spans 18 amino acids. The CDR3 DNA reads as TGTGCCAGCAGTACCCTGGACAGGGGGAAATGGATCACCTACGAGCAGTACTTC. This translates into CASSTLDRGKWITYEQYF.

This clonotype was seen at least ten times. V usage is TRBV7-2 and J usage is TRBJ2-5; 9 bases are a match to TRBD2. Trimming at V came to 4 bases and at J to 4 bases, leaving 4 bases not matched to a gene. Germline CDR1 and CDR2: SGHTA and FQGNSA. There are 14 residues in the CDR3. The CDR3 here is CASSSGTSRETQYF. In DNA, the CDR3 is TGTGCCAGCAGCTCCGGGACTAGCAGAGAGACCCAGTACTTC.

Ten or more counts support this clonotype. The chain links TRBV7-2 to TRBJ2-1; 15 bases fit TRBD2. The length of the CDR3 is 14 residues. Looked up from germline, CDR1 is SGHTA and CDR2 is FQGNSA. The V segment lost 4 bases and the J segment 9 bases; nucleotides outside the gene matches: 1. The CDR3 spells CASSWGLAGGEQFF. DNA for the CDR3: TGTGCCAGCAGCTGGGGACTAGCGGGGGGTGAGCAGTTCTTC.

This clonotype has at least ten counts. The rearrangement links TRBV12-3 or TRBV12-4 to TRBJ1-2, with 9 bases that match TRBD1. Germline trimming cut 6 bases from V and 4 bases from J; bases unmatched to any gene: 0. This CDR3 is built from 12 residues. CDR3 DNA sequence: TGTGCCAGCAGGGACAGGGGCTATGGCTACACCTTC. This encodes CASRDRGYGYTF.

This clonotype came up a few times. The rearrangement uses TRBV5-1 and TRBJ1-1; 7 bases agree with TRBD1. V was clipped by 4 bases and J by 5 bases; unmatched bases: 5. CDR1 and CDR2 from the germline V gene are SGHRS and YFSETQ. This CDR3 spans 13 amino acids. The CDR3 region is CASSVTGETEAFF. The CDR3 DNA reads TGCGCCAGCAGCGTAACAGGGGAGACTGAAGCTTTCTTT.

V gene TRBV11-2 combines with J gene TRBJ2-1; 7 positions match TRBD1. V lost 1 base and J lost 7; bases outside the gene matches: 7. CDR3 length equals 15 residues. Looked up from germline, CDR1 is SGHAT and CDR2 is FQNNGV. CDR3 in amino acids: CASSLVGGLLNEQFF. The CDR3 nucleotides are TGTGCCAGCAGCTTAGTAGGGGGCCTTTTGAATGAGCAGTTCTTC.

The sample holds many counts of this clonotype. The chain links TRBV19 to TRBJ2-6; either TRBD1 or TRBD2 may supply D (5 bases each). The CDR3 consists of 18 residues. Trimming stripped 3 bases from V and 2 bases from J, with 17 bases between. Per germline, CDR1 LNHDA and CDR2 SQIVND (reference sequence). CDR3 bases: TGTGCCAGTAGTATGGGACCCCCAGAAGGTACTGGGGCCAACGTCCTGACTTTC. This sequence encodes CASSMGPPEGTGANVLTF.

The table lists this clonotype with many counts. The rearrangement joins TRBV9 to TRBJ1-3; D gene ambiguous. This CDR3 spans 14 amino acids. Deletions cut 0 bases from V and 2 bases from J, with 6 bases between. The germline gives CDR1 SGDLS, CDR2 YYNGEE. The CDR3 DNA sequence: TGTGCCAGCAGCGTAGGGGGTACTGGAAACACCATATATTTT. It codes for CASSVGGTGNTIYF.

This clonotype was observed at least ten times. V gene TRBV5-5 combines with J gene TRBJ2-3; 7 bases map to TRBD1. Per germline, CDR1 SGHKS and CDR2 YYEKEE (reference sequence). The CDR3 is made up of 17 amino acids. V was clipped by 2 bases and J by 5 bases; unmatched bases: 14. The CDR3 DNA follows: TGTGCCAGCAGCTTCCTCCTGACAGGGAGATCTGGAGATACGCAGTATTTT. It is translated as CASSFLLTGRSGDTQYF.

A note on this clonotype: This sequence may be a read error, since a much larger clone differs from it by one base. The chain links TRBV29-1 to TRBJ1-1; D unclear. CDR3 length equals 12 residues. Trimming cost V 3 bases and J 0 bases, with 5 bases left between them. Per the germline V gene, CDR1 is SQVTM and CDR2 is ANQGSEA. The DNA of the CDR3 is TGCAGCGTTGACGTACTGAACACTGAAGCTTTCTTT. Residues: CSVDVLNTEAFF. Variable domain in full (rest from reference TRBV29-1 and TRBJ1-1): SAVISQKPSRDICQRGTSLTIQCQVDSQVTMMFWYRQQPGQSLTLIATANQGSEATYESGFVIDKFPISRPNLTFSTLTVSNMSPEDSSIYLCSVDVLNTEAFFGQGTRLTVV.

CDR3 loop: CASSPTGGFEAFF. CDR3 bases: TGTGCCAGCAGTCCCACAGGGGGCTTTGAAGCTTTCTTT. This chain uses TRBV2 with TRBJ1-1; 9 positions agree with TRBD1. From germline, CDR1 is SNHLY and CDR2 FYNNEI. The CDR3 runs to 13 residues. The trim removed 5 bases at V and 7 bases at J, leaving 5 bases unmatched.

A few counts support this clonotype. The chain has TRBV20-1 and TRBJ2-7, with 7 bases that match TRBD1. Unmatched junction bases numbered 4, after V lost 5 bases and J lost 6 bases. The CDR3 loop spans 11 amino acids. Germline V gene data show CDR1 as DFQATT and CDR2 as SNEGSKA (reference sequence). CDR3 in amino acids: CSASAGGEQYF. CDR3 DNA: TGCAGTGCTTCAGCAGGGGGCGAGCAGTACTTC.